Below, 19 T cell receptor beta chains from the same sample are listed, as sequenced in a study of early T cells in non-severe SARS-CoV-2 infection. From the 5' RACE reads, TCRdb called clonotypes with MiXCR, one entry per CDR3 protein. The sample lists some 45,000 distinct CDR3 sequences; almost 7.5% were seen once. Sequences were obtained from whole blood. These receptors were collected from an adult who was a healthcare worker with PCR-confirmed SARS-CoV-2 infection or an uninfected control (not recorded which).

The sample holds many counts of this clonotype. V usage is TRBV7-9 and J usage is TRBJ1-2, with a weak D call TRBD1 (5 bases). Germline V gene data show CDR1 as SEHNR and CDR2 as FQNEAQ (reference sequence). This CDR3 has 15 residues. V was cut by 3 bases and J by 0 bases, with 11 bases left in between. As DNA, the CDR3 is TGTGCCAGCAGCTTTCTACGGGGACCTAACTATGGCTACACCTTC. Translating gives CASSFLRGPNYGYTF.

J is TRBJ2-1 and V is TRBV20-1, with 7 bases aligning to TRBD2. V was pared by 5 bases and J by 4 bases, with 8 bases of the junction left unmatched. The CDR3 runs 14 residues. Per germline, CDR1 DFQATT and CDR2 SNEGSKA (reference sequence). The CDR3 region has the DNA TGCAGTGCTCCTATAGCGGGTATTTACAATGAGCAGTTCTTC. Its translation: CSAPIAGIYNEQFF.

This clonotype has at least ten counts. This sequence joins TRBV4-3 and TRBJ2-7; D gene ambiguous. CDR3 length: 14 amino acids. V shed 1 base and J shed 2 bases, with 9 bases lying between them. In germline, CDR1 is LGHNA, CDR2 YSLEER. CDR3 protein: CASSQGPIAYEQYF. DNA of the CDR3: TGCGCCAGCAGCCAAGGACCGATAGCCTACGAGCAGTACTTC.

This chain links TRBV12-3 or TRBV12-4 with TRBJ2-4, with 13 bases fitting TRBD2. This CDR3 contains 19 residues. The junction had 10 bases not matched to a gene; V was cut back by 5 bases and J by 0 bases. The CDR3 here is CASSNAGLAGALAKNIQYF. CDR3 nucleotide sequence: TGTGCCAGCAGTAACGCTGGACTAGCGGGGGCACTAGCCAAAAACATTCAGTACTTC.

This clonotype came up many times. The CDR3 DNA sequence: TGTGCCAGCAGCGCGACATTGGGAGCGTCAGATACGCAGTATTTT. Amino acid sequence: CASSATLGASDTQYF. V and J are TRBV9 and TRBJ2-3; D is perhaps TRBD2 (5 bases). The V and J ends lost 3 bases and 4 bases respectively, with 15 bases between them. The germline gives CDR1 SGDLS, CDR2 YYNGEE. The CDR3 totals 15 residues.

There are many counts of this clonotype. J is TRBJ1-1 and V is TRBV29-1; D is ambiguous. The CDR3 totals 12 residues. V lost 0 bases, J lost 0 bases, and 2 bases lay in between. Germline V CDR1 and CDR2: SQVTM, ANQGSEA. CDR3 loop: CSVEDLNTEAFF. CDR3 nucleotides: TGCAGCGTTGAAGATCTGAACACTGAAGCTTTCTTT.

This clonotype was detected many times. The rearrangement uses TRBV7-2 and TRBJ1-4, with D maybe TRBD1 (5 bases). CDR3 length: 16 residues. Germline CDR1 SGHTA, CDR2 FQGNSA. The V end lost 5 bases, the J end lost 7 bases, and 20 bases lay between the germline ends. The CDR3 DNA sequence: TGTGCCAGCAGCCTAATGGGGGTGCAGGGAACTGAAAAACTGTTTTTT. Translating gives CASSLMGVQGTEKLFF. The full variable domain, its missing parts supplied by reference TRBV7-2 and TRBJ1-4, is GAGVSQSPSNKVTEKGKDVELRCDPISGHTALYWYRQSLGQGLEFLIYFQGNSAPDKSGLPSDRFSAERTGGSVSTLTIQRTQQEDSAVYLCASSLMGVQGTEKLFFGSGTQLSVL.

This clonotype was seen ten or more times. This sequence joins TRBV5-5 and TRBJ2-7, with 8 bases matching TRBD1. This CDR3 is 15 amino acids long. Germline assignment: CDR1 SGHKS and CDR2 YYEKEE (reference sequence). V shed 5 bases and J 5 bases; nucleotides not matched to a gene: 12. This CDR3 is CASSSQGARPHEQYF. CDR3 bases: TGTGCCAGCAGTTCCCAGGGGGCTAGGCCCCACGAGCAGTACTTC.

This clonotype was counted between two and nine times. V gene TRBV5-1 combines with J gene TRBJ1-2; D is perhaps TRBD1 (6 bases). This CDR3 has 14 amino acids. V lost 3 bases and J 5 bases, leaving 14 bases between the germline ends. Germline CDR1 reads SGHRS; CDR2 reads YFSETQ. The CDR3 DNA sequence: TGCGCCAGCAGCTATGAGGACAGATATTATGGCTACACCTTC. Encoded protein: CASSYEDRYYGYTF.

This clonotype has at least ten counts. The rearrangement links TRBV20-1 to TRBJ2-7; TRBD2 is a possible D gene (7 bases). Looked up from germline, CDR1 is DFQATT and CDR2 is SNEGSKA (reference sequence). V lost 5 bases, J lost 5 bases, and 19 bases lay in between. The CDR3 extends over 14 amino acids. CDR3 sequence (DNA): TGCAGTGCTCTACTGGGGGGGGCGAGTGACGAGCAGTACTTC. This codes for CSALLGGASDEQYF.

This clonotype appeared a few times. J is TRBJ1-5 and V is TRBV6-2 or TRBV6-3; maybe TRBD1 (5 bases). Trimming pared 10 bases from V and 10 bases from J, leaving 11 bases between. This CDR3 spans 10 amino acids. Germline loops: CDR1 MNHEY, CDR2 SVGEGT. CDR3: CAIHQGPQHF. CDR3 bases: TGTGCCATCCATCAGGGTCCCCAGCATTTT.

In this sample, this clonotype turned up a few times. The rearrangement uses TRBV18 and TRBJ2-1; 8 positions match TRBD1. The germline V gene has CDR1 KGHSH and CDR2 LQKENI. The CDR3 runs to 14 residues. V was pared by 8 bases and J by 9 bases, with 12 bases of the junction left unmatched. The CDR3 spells CASLKGQGAFEQFF. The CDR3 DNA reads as TGTGCCAGCCTAAAAGGGCAGGGGGCTTTTGAGCAGTTCTTC.

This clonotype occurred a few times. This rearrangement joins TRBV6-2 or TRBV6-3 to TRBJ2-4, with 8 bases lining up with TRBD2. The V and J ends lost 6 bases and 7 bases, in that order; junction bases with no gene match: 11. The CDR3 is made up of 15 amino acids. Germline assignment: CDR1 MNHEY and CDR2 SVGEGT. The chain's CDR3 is CASSPVAGGANIQYF. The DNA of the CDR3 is TGTGCCAGCAGCCCCGTCGCGGGGGGCGCCAACATTCAGTACTTC.

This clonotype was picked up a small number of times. The CDR3 DNA follows: TGCGCCAGCAGCGAGCCCGGGACAGTACTCACAGATACGCAGTATTTT. The encoded protein is CASSEPGTVLTDTQYF. The chain carries TRBV5-1 and TRBJ2-3; 7 bases match TRBD1. This CDR3 comprises 16 residues. The germline CDR1 and CDR2 sequences are SGHRS and YFSETQ. J lost 2 bases, V lost 4 bases, and 10 bases had no gene match.

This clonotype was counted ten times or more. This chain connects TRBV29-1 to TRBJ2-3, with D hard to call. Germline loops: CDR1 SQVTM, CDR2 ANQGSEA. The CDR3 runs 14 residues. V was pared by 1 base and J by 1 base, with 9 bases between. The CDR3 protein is CSVEGQARTDTQYF. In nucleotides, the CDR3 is TGCAGCGTTGAAGGGCAGGCCCGCACAGATACGCAGTATTTT.

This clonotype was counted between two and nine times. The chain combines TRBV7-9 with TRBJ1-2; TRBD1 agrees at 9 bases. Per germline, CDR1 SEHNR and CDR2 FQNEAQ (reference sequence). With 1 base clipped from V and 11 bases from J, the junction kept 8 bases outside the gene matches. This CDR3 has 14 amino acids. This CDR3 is CASSLGLDRGVYTF. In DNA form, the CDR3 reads TGTGCCAGCAGCTTAGGATTGGACAGGGGCGTATACACCTTC.

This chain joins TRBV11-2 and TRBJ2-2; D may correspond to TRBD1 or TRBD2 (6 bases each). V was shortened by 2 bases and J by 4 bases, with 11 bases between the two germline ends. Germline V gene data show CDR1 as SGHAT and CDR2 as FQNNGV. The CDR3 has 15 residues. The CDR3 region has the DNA TGTGCCAGCAGCTTACAGGGGAGGATCACCGGGGAGCTGTTTTTT. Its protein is CASSLQGRITGELFF.

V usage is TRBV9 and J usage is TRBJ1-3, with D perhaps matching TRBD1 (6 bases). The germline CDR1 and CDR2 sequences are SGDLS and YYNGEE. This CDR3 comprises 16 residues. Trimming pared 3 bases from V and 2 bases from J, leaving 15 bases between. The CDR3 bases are TGTGCCAGCAGCGGCGTGTCAGGGGAAACTGGAAACACCATATATTTT. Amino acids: CASSGVSGETGNTIYF.

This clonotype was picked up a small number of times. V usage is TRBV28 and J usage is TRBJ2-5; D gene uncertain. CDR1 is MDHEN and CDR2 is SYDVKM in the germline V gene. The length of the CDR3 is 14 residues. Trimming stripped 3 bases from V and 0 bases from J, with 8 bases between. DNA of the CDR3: TGTGCCAGCAGTTTCCTAGGACACCAAGAGACCCAGTACTTC. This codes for CASSFLGHQETQYF.